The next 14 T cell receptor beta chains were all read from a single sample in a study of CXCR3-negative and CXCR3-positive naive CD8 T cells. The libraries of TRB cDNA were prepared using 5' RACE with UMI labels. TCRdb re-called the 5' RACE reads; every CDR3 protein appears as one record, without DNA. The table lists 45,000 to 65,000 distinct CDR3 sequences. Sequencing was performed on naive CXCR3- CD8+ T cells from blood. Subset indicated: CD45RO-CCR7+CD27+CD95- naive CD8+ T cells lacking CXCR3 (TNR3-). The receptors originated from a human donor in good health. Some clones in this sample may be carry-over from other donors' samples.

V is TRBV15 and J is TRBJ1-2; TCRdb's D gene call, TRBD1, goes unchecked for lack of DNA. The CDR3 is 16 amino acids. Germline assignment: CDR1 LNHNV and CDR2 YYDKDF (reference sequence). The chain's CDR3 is CATSRDQEGATYGYTF.

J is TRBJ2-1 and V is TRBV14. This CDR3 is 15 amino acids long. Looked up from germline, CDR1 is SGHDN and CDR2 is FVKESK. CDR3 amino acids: CASSQDQGSYNEQFF.

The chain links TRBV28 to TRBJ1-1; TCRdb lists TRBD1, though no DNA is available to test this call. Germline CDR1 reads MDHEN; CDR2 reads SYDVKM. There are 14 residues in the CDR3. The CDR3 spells CASSLVREVTEAFF.

CDR3: CASSYNTGNQETQYF. The V gene is TRBV6-5, the J gene TRBJ2-5; there is no DNA to check the TCRdb D call of TRBD1. Germline assignment: CDR1 MNHEY and CDR2 SVGAGI. The length of the CDR3 is 15 residues.

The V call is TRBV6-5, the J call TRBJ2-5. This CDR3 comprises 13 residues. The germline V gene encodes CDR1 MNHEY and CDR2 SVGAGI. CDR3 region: CASSYSSGETQYF.

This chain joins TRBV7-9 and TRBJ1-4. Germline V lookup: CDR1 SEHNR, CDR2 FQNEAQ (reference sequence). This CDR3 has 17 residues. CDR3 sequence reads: CASSLVIGEATNEKLFF. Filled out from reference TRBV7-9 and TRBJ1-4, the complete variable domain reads DTGVSQNPRHKITKRGQNVTFRCDPISEHNRLYWYRQTLGQGPEFLTYFQNEAQLEKSRLLSDRFSAERPKGSFSTLEIQRTEQGDSAMYLCASSLVIGEATNEKLFFGSGTQLSVL.

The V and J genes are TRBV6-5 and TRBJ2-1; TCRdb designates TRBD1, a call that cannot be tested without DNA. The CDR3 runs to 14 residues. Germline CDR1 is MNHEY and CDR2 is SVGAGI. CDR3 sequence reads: CASSLRTDYNEQFF.

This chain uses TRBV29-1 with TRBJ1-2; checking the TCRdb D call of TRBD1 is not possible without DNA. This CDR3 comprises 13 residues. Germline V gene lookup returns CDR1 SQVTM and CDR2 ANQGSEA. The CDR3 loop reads CSVSTGAGIGYTF.

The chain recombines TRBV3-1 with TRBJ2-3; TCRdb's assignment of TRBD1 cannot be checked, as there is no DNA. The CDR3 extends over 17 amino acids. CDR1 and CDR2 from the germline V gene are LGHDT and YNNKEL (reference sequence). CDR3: CASSRSSGDRMTDTQYF.

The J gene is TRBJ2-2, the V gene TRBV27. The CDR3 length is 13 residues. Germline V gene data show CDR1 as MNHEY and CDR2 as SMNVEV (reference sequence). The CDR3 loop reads CASSFSMPGELFF.

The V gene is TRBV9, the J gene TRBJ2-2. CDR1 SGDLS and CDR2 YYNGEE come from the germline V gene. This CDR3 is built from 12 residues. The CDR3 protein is CASSSGAGELFF. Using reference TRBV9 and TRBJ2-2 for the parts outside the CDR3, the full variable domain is DSGVTQTPKHLITATGQRVTLRCSPRSGDLSVYWYQQSLDQGLQFLIQYYNGEERAKGNILERFSAQQFPDLHSELNLSSLELGDSALYFCASSSGAGELFFGEGSRLTVL.

The CDR3 sequence is CASSGQGSFYEQYF. The genes are TRBV19 and TRBJ2-7; the D call from TCRdb, TRBD1, cannot be confirmed without DNA. There are 14 residues in the CDR3. Germline loops: CDR1 LNHDA, CDR2 SQIVND (reference sequence).

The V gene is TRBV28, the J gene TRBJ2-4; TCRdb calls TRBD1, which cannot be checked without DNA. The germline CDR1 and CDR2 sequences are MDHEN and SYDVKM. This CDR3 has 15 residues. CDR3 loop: CASSLGAGGANIQYF.

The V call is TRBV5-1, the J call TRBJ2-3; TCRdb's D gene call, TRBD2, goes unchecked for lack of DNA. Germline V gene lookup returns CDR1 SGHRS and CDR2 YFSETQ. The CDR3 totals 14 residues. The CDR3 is CASSLRTEGDTQYF. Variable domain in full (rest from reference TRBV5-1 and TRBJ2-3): KAGVTQTPRYLIKTRGQQVTLSCSPISGHRSVSWYQQTPGQGLQFLFEYFSETQRNKGNFPGRFSGRQFSNSRSEMNVSTLELGDSALYLCASSLRTEGDTQYFGPGTRLTVL.